This T cell receptor beta chain comes out of a study of Ad26.COV2.S vaccination and SARS-CoV-2 variants. Sequencing was performed with immunoSEQ multiplex PCR; in TCRdb, only in-frame clones are kept and a portion is missing. The repertoire consists of around 400,000 clones, with 80% to 95% occurring once and the leading ten covering less than 15%. In regard to this clone: Antigen specificity is unknown. This same CDR3 is encoded by further DNA sequences in the sample.

Treatment specified: about 20 received Ad26.COV2.S at low or high dose, single or two shots; about 5 received placebo; per-sample allocation not given. Specimens were obtained on day 63 following the first vaccine or placebo injection. The study's findings and limits: Vaccinees displayed broader spike-specific TCR repertoires than placebo recipients.

From germline, CDR1 is KGHSH and CDR2 LQKENI. V lost 3 bases, J lost 3 bases, and 3 bases stayed unmatched. The CDR3 runs 15 residues. The TCR originated in a person between 18 and 65 years old who received the Ad26.COV2.S COVID-19 vaccine or a placebo. The J gene is TRBJ2-1, the V gene TRBV18; 9 bases fit TRBD1. Material: peripheral blood, obtained in a trial of Ad26.COV2.S vaccine versus placebo. The CDR3 coding sequence is TGTGCCAGCTCACCCCCGGGACAGGGCTACAATGAGCAGTTCTTC. Protein sequence: CASSPPGQGYNEQFF.